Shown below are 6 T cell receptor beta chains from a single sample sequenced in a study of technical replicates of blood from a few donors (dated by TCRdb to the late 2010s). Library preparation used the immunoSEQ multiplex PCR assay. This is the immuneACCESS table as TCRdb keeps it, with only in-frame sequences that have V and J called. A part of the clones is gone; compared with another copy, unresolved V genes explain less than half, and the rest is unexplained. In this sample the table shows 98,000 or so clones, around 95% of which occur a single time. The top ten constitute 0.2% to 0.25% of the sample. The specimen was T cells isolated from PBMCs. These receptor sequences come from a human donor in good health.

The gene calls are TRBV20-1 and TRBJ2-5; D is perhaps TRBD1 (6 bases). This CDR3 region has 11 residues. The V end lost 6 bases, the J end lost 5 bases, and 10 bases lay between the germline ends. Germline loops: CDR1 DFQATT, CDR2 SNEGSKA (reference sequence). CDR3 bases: TGCAGTGCCCACAGGGTCGAGACCCAGTACTTC. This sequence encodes CSAHRVETQYF.

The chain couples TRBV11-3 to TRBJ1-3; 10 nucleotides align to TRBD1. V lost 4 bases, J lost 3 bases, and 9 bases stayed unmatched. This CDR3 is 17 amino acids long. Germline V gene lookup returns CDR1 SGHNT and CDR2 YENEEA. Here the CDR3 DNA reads TGTGCCAGCAGCTCACGCCGGGACAGGGGTTATGGAAACACCATATATTTT. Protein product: CASSSRRDRGYGNTIYF.

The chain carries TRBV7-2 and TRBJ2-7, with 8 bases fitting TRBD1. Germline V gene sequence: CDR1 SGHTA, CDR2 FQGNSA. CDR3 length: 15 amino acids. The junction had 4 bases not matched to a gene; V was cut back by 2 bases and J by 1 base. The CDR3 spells CASSLRRTGSYEQYF. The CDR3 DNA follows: TGTGCCAGCAGCTTAAGACGGACAGGGTCCTACGAGCAGTACTTC. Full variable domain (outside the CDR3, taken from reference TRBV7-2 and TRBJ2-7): GAGVSQSPSNKVTEKGKDVELRCDPISGHTALYWYRQSLGQGLEFLIYFQGNSAPDKSGLPSDRFSAERTGGSVSTLTIQRTQQEDSAVYLCASSLRRTGSYEQYFGPGTRLTVT.

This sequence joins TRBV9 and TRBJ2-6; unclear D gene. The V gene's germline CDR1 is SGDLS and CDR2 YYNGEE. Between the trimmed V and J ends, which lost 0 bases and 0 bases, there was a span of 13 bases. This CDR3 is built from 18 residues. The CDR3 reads CASSVAPALSSGANVLTF. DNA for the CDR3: TGTGCCAGCAGCGTAGCTCCAGCGTTGAGCTCTGGGGCCAACGTCCTGACTTTC.

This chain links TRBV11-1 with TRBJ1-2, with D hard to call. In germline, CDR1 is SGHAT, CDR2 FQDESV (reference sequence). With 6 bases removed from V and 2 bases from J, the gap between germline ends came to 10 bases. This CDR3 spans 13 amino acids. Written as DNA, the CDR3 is TGTGCCAGCAGAAGTATCGCGAACTATGGCTACACCTTC. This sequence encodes CASRSIANYGYTF. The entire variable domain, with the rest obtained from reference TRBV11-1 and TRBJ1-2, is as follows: EAEVAQSPRYKITEKSQAVAFWCDPISGHATLYWYRQILGQGPELLVQFQDESVVDDSQLPKDRFSAERLKGVDSTLKIQPAELGDSAMYLCASRSIANYGYTFGSGTRLTVV.

CDR3 coding DNA: TGTGCCAGCAGCGGGCTGGAGGATCGAACCTCTGGAAACACCATATATTTT. Amino acids: CASSGLEDRTSGNTIYF. The rearrangement joins TRBV7-9 to TRBJ1-3; D unresolved. Trimming cost V 5 bases and J 0 bases, with 17 bases left between them. The CDR3 covers 17 residues. CDR1 and CDR2 (germline): SEHNR, FQNEAQ (reference sequence).